This T cell receptor beta chain emerged from a study of blood T cell repertoires in COVID-19. Across the study: The United States, Italy and Spain were the sources of the acute and convalescent COVID-19 samples. T cells, B-cell-depleted T cells, or PBMCs supplied cDNA or gDNA.

Per the study methods: From reference gene primer amplification, estimates of nucleated cell counts were derived. Here immunoSEQ multiplex PCR was the method, and the copy in TCRdb shows in-frame clones only, minus some. V, J and clone size derive from that table, while D and trimming were established from the DNA sequence. The sample comprises about 80,000 clones, around 69% of which are singletons, and roughly 15% rests with the top ten. On this clone itself: The sample contains more than one DNA sequence encoding this CDR3.

The TCR sequence derives from a man aged 65 to 85 with active or convalescent COVID-19. Sequenced: peripheral blood.

CDR3 DNA sequence: TGTGCCAGCAGCTCGCGGGGGTGGGGGGCGGGATCACCCCTCCACTTT. Translating gives CASSSRGWGAGSPLHF. The chain links TRBV11-3 to TRBJ1-6; weak D call: TRBD1 (6 bases). The CDR3 covers 16 residues. The V end was cut by 4 bases, the J end by 10 bases, with 20 bases between. Per germline, CDR1 SGHNT and CDR2 YENEEA.